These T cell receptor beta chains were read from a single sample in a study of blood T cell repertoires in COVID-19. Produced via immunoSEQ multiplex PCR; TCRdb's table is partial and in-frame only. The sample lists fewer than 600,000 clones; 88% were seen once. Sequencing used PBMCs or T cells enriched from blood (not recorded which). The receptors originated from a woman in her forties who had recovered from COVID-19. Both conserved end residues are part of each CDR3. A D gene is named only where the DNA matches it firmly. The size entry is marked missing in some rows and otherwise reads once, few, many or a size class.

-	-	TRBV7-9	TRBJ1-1	TGTGCCAGCAGTAGTGACACTGAAGCTTTCTTT	CASSSDTEAFF
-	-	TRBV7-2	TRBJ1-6	TGTGCCAGCAGCTTATGGGGGGGCGCGATGGGGCCACCCCTCCACTTT	CASSLWGGAMGPPLHF
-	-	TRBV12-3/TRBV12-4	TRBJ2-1	TGTGCCAGCAGTTCTCAGGGCAATGAGCAGTTCTTC	CASSSQGNEQFF
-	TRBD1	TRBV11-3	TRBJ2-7	TGTGCCAGCAGCTTATCCCGGGACAGGGATTACGAGCAGTACTTC	CASSLSRDRDYEQYF
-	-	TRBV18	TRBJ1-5	TGTGCCAGCTCTGACAGCAGTAGCAATCAGCCCCAGCATTTT	CASSDSSSNQPQHF
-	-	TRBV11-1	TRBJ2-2	TGTGCCAGCAGCTTGGCACCAGGGGTAAGGACCGGGGAGCTGTTTTTT	CASSLAPGVRTGELFF
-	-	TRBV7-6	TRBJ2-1	TGTGCCAGCAGGGAGTACAATGAGCAGTTCTTC	CASREYNEQFF
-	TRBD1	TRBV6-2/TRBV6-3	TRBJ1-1	TGTGCCAGCAGTTATTTTGGGACAGGGGTAAGGGGCACTGAAGCTTTCTTT	CASSYFGTGVRGTEAFF
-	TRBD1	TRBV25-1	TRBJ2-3	TGTGCCAGCAGTGGGGACAGGGGGATGATAGATACGCAGTATTTT	CASSGDRGMIDTQYF
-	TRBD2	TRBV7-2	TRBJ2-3	TGTGCCAGCAGCTTACGGGGGACTAGCGGGCACTCCACAGATACGCAGTATTTT	CASSLRGTSGHSTDTQYF
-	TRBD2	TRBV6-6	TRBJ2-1	TGTGCCAGCAGTCTAGCGGGAGTTACGATATCTGGTTTGAGCGAGGAGCAGTTCTTC	CASSLAGVTISGLSEEQFF
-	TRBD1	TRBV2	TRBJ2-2	TGTGCCACCAAACCGGGACAGAGGTCCGGGGAGCTGTTTTTT	CATKPGQRSGELFF
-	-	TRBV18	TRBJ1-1	TGTGCCAGCTCACCGAGAGAAGCTTTCTTT	CASSPREAFF
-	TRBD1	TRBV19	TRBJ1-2	TGTGCCAGTAGTATAGCCCCCTCAGACAGGGTCTATGGCTACACCTTC	CASSIAPSDRVYGYTF
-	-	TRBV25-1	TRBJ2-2	TGTGCCAGCAGTGACCAGGGCGGAACCGGGGAGCTGTTTTTT	CASSDQGGTGELFF
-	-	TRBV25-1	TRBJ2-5	TGTGCCAGCAGTGGCTCCAGGGTAACCCAGTACTTC	CASSGSRVTQYF
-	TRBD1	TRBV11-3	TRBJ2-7	TGTGCCAGCAGCCCGGGGACAGGGCAGCAGTACTTC	CASSPGTGQQYF
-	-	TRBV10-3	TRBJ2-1	TGTGCCATCAGCCGCGACACCGTCGGGGGTGAGCAGTTCTTC	CAISRDTVGGEQFF
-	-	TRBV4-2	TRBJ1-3	TGTGCCAGCAGCCAAGAGGCGCGGGGCACTGGAAACACCATATATTTT	CASSQEARGTGNTIYF
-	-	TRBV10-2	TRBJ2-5	TGCGCCAGCAGTGATGATGAGGGTTGGAGGCAAGAGACCCAGTACTTC	CASSDDEGWRQETQYF
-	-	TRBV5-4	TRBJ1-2	TGTGCCAGCAGCTTGGACTCTACTAACTATGGCTACACCTTC	CASSLDSTNYGYTF
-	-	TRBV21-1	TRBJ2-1	TGTGCCAGCAGACCCGAGGGGACTAGCGGCTACAATGAGCAGTTCTTC	CASRPEGTSGYNEQFF
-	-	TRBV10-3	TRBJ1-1	TGTGCCATCAGGGAGGGAGATGAAGCTTTCTTT	CAIREGDEAFF
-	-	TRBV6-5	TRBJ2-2	TGTGCCAGCAGGGCAGGGACTAACACCGGGGAGCTGTTTTTT	CASRAGTNTGELFF
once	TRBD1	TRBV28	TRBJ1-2	TGTGCCAGCAAGCTCGGGACAGCGAACTATGGCTACACCTTC	CASKLGTANYGYTF
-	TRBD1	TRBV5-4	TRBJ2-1	TGTGCCAGCAGCGGAAGGACAGGGGGAGGGAATGAGCAGTTCTTC	CASSGRTGGGNEQFF
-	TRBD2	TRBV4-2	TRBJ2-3	TGTGCCAGCAGCCAACGACTAGCGGATACGCAGTATTTT	CASSQRLADTQYF
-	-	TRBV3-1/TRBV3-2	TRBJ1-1	TGTGCCAGCAGCCCTTTCGACAGCTTGAACACTGAAGCTTTCTTT	CASSPFDSLNTEAFF
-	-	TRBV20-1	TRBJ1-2	TGCAGTGCTAGTTGGGGGACACATAACTATGGCTACACCTTC	CSASWGTHNYGYTF
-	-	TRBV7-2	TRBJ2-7	TGTGCCAGCACATTCTCGGCAGGGTACGAGCAGTACTTC	CASTFSAGYEQYF
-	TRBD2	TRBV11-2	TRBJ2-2	TGTGCCAGCAGCTTATTGTTTTCGACTAGCGGGGTTCCCGGGGAGCTGTTTTTT	CASSLLFSTSGVPGELFF
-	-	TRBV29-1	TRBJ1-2	TGCAGCGTTGCCTCGACAGGATTCTATGGCTACACCTTC	CSVASTGFYGYTF
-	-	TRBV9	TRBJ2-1	TGTGCCAGCAGCGTAGCTTTTAGCGTCAGCAATGAGCAGTTCTTC	CASSVAFSVSNEQFF
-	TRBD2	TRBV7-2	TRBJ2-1	TGTGCCAGCAGACGGACTAGCGGGCCCTCCTACAATGAGCAGTTCTTC	CASRRTSGPSYNEQFF
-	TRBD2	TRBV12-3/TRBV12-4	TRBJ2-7	TGTGCCAGCAGTTCGACTAGCAGGTACGAGCAGTACTTC	CASSSTSRYEQYF
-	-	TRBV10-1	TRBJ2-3	TGCGCCAGCAGTGGAGCACAGCCCGCGGATACGCAGTATTTT	CASSGAQPADTQYF
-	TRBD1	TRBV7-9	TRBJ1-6	TGTGCCAGCAGCCTAGGCGGGACAGGGCCTAATTCACCCCTCCACTTT	CASSLGGTGPNSPLHF
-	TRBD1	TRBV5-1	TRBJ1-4	TGCGCCAGCAGCTCGTCCGGGACAGGGCTAGGACTTTCGAGTGAAAAACTGTTTTTT	CASSSSGTGLGLSSEKLFF